What follows are 30 T cell receptor beta chains derived from one specimen sequenced in a study of blood T cell repertoires in COVID-19 (dated by TCRdb to about 2020). The library was prepared using the immunoSEQ multiplex PCR assay. TCRdb carries this immuneACCESS record with in-frame sequences only. Its versions omit some clonotypes, under half of them owing to an unresolved V gene in the studies checked, with the rest unexplained. The sample yields some 56,000 clones; 81% were counted once. The ten largest clonotypes hold under 30% of the sample. What was sequenced was peripheral blood. Source of these receptors: a woman of 80 years or more with active or convalescent COVID-19.

V and J are TRBV7-3 and TRBJ1-1, with D possibly TRBD1 on 5 matching bases. Trimming removed 3 bases at V and 0 bases at J, with 8 bases between. The CDR3 loop spans 14 amino acids. The germline V gene encodes CDR1 SGHTA and CDR2 FQGTGA. CDR3 sequence (DNA): TGTGCCAGCAGCTTCGACAGCCTGAACACTGAAGCTTTCTTT. It is translated as CASSFDSLNTEAFF.

CDR3 nucleotide sequence: TGCGCCAGCAGCCAAGATAGCGGGCCCTCTGGAAACACCATATATTTT. It codes for CASSQDSGPSGNTIYF. The chain uses TRBV4-3 and TRBJ1-3, with unresolved D. CDR3 length equals 16 residues. The germline V gene encodes CDR1 LGHNA and CDR2 YSLEER. Trimming shortened V by 0 bases and J by 0 bases, and 9 bases separated the two germline ends.

J is TRBJ1-4 and V is TRBV6-6; D is possibly TRBD1 (5 bases). CDR1 MNHNY and CDR2 SVGAGI come from the germline V gene (reference sequence). Trimming left V 6 bases short and J 5 bases short, with 13 bases between. The CDR3 length is 14 residues. The CDR3 DNA reads as TGTGCCAGCAGCTTCGGGGGTCCGAATGAAAAACTGTTTTTT. Amino acid sequence: CASSFGGPNEKLFF.

J is TRBJ2-7 and V is TRBV28; 11 bases are shared with TRBD2. After removal of 6 bases from V and 2 bases from J, the junction contained 15 bases not matched to a gene. This CDR3 comprises 18 residues. The germline gives CDR1 MDHEN, CDR2 SYDVKM. CDR3 sequence reads: CASSNPLLAGGLPYEQYF. The CDR3 DNA follows: TGTGCCAGCAGCAATCCCTTGCTAGCGGGGGGCTTACCCTACGAGCAGTACTTC.

As concerns this clone: A read error may produce the germline difference seen at one junction end. V gene TRBV5-5 combines with J gene TRBJ1-2; D call uncertain. The germline gives CDR1 SGHKS, CDR2 YYEKEE (reference sequence). The CDR3 extends over 10 amino acids. The CDR3 nucleotides are TGTGCCAGCAGCGACCCCGGGGTCGCCTTC. It translates to CASSDPGVAF.

The gene calls are TRBV28 and TRBJ1-1; 8 bases are shared with TRBD1. The CDR3 loop spans 16 amino acids. The trim removed 4 bases at V and 6 bases at J, leaving 13 bases unmatched. From germline, CDR1 is MDHEN and CDR2 SYDVKM. DNA for the CDR3: TGTGCCAGCAGTTCTCCCGGGACAGGTCTGAGCGCTGAAGCTTTCTTT. This gives the protein CASSSPGTGLSAEAFF.

This chain uses TRBV6-5 with TRBJ1-2; TRBD1 is a possible D gene (6 bases). The CDR3 runs 15 residues. V gave up 0 bases and J gave up 4 bases, with 12 bases separating them. The germline V gene encodes CDR1 MNHEY and CDR2 SVGAGI. Here the CDR3 DNA reads TGTGCCAGCAGTTACTCTCACAGGGTTGGCTATGGCTACACCTTC. Translating it yields CASSYSHRVGYGYTF.

The chain uses TRBV27 and TRBJ2-7, with D perhaps matching TRBD1 (6 bases). Trimming removed 2 bases from V and 0 bases from J, with 8 bases in between. In germline, CDR1 is MNHEY, CDR2 SMNVEV (reference sequence). This CDR3 contains 14 residues. The CDR3 DNA reads as TGTGCCAGCAGTTTAATAGGGGGCTCCTACGAGCAGTACTTC. It encodes CASSLIGGSYEQYF.

This CDR3 is CAISALGGFQETQYF. For the CDR3, the DNA is TGTGCCATCAGTGCACTCGGGGGGTTTCAAGAGACCCAGTACTTC. The chain uses TRBV10-3 and TRBJ2-5, with TRBD2 matching 7 bases. Per the germline V gene, CDR1 is ENHRY and CDR2 is SYGVKD. J was trimmed by 2 bases and V by 4 bases; bases with no gene match: 7. This CDR3 contains 15 residues.

The chain combines TRBV5-5 with TRBJ1-5, with no clear D. The CDR3 runs to 16 residues. Germline CDR1 SGHKS, CDR2 YYEKEE (reference sequence). Deletions cut 0 bases from V and 2 bases from J, with 12 bases between. CDR3 loop: CASSLGLIPGNQPQHF. The CDR3 DNA sequence: TGTGCCAGCAGCTTGGGTTTAATCCCGGGCAATCAGCCCCAGCATTTT.

The chain couples TRBV6-1 to TRBJ1-2; 7 bases line up with TRBD1. The CDR3 spans 12 residues. Per germline, CDR1 MNHNS and CDR2 SASEGT. The trim removed 7 bases at V and 6 bases at J, leaving 5 bases unmatched. CDR3 DNA: TGTGCCAGCACCCGGACAGGAGATGGCTACACCTTC. It codes for CASTRTGDGYTF.

The chain has TRBV6-5 and TRBJ2-2, with no clear D. This CDR3 comprises 15 residues. Looked up from germline, CDR1 is MNHEY and CDR2 is SVGAGI. V lost 5 bases, J lost 4 bases, and 14 bases lay in between. CDR3 in DNA: TGTGCCAGCAGTCCCCGGGTCGAGATCACCGGGGAGCTGTTTTTT. Its translation: CASSPRVEITGELFF.

This clone was seen just once. The chain is built from TRBV19 and TRBJ2-3; no clear D gene. Germline assignment: CDR1 LNHDA and CDR2 SQIVND (reference sequence). The V end was cut by 1 base, the J end by 2 bases, with 7 bases between. The CDR3 covers 14 residues. The CDR3 here is CASSIAVYTDTQYF. CDR3 bases: TGTGCCAGTAGTATAGCAGTATACACAGATACGCAGTATTTT.

The gene calls are TRBV7-2 and TRBJ1-3; no clear D gene. Germline V CDR1 and CDR2: SGHTA, FQGNSA. V was trimmed by 4 bases and J by 1 base, leaving 11 bases between them. This CDR3 is 15 amino acids long. CDR3 sequence reads: CASSSSFQSGNTIYF. The CDR3 DNA is TGTGCCAGCAGCTCTAGCTTCCAATCTGGAAACACCATATATTTT.

This clone was detected only a few times. The rearrangement uses TRBV5-1 and TRBJ1-1; the match to TRBD1 covers 9 bases. The V segment lost 3 bases and the J segment 6 bases; nucleotides outside the gene matches: 15. CDR1 and CDR2 (germline): SGHRS, YFSETQ. The CDR3 spans 17 residues. The CDR3 is CASSSPSGTGFIPEAFF. The CDR3 DNA reads as TGCGCCAGCAGCTCTCCTTCCGGGACAGGGTTCATACCTGAAGCTTTCTTT.

The chain recombines TRBV6-6 with TRBJ2-2, with TRBD2 matching 7 bases. The CDR3 runs to 14 residues. Germline loops: CDR1 MNHNY, CDR2 SVGAGI (reference sequence). Unmatched junction bases numbered 7, after V lost 4 bases and J lost 8 bases. CDR3 coding DNA: TGTGCCAGCAGTTTCCGACTAGCAGCAGGGGAGCTGTTTTTT. It is translated as CASSFRLAAGELFF.

The rearrangement uses TRBV4-3 and TRBJ2-1; 7 bases are shared with TRBD1. The CDR3 length is 14 residues. Germline V gives CDR1 LGHNA, CDR2 YSLEER. V dropped 0 bases and J dropped 6; count of bases not matched to a gene: 2. The CDR3: CASSQDTGVNEQFF. In nucleotides, the CDR3 is TGCGCCAGCAGCCAAGATACAGGGGTCAATGAGCAGTTCTTC.

The CDR3 here is CASSEDKLNTGELFF. In DNA, the CDR3 is TGTGCCAGCAGCGAAGACAAGCTGAACACCGGGGAGCTGTTTTTT. The chain combines TRBV5-4 with TRBJ2-2; no reliable D call. The V gene's germline CDR1 is SGHNT and CDR2 YYREEE (reference sequence). Trimming stripped 4 bases from V and 1 base from J, with 11 bases between. This CDR3 contains 15 residues.

The chain uses TRBV6-5 and TRBJ1-4, with D unresolved. This CDR3 is 15 amino acids long. Trimming took off 0 bases at V and 4 bases at J, with 9 bases between the two ends. Germline V CDR1 and CDR2: MNHEY, SVGAGI. The CDR3 DNA sequence: TGTGCCAGCAGTTACTCCTCAGATCGTAATGAAAAACTGTTTTTT. Translation gives CASSYSSDRNEKLFF.

The rearrangement joins TRBV6-5 to TRBJ1-6; maybe TRBD1 (6 bases). Between the trimmed V and J ends, which lost 2 bases and 7 bases, there was a span of 12 bases. CDR1 is MNHEY and CDR2 is SVGAGI in the germline V gene. The CDR3 runs 15 residues. CDR3 nucleotide sequence: TGTGCCAGCAGTTACAGGGCAGGGGACAATTCACCCCTCCACTTT. This gives the protein CASSYRAGDNSPLHF.

CDR3 DNA sequence: TGTGCCAGCAGTTTGGTTCGGCAGCCCCAGCATTTT. Translation gives CASSLVRQPQHF. The chain has TRBV28 and TRBJ1-5; D is unclear. This CDR3 contains 12 residues. V was shortened by 3 bases and J by 7 bases, with 7 bases between the two germline ends. The germline CDR1 and CDR2 sequences are MDHEN and SYDVKM.

The chain has TRBV6-2 or TRBV6-3 and TRBJ1-1, with D uncertain. This CDR3 comprises 16 residues. Trimming took 2 bases from V and 3 from J, leaving 16 bases between them. CDR1 is MNHEY and CDR2 is SVGEGT in the germline V gene. CDR3 amino acids: CASSYPSASVDTEAFF. The CDR3 nucleotides read TGTGCCAGCAGTTACCCCTCCGCGTCGGTTGACACTGAAGCTTTCTTT.

The chain is built from TRBV29-1 and TRBJ1-6, with a weak D call TRBD1 (6 bases). This CDR3 is built from 13 residues. Trimming stripped 7 bases from V and 9 bases from J, with 16 bases between. Germline V CDR1 and CDR2: SQVTM, ANQGSEA. This CDR3 is CSESTGCGSPLHF. The CDR3 bases are TGCAGCGAGTCAACAGGGTGCGGTTCACCCCTCCACTTT. Based on the CDR3 plus reference TRBV29-1 and TRBJ1-6, the full variable domain is SAVISQKPSRDICQRGTSLTIQCQVDSQVTMMFWYRQQPGQSLTLIATANQGSEATYESGFVIDKFPISRPNLTFSTLTVSNMSPEDSSIYLCSESTGCGSPLHFGNGTRLTVT.

This clone was found a few times. The CDR3 spells CASSLVSGSTDTQYF. CDR3 coding DNA: TGTGCCAGCAGCTTAGTTAGCGGCAGCACAGATACGCAGTATTTT. The J gene is TRBJ2-3, the V gene TRBV7-9; a possible D gene is TRBD2 (6 bases). Germline CDR1 SEHNR, CDR2 FQNEAQ (reference sequence). Trimming cost V 1 base and J 0 bases, with 8 bases left between them. This CDR3 is 15 amino acids long.

V is TRBV7-3 and J is TRBJ1-1, with TRBD1 matching over 7 bases. This CDR3 has 14 residues. V gave up 5 bases and J gave up 11 bases; unmatched junction bases: 14. Germline CDR1 reads SGHTA; CDR2 reads FQGTGA. CDR3 sequence: CASSPTGQGDRAFF. The CDR3 DNA sequence: TGTGCCAGCAGCCCTACAGGGCAGGGGGATAGGGCTTTCTTT.

The chain uses TRBV27 and TRBJ1-4; TRBD1 matches at 8 bases. This CDR3 is 17 amino acids long. V lost 1 base, J lost 10 bases, and 14 bases stayed unmatched. In germline, CDR1 is MNHEY, CDR2 SMNVEV (reference sequence). The CDR3 is CASSLFPARGQGGKLFF. CDR3 DNA: TGTGCCAGCAGTTTATTCCCCGCCAGGGGGCAGGGTGGAAAACTGTTTTTT.

This clone was observed a handful of times. This sequence joins TRBV6-5 and TRBJ1-4; D is ambiguous. The CDR3 is 14 amino acids. V gave up 6 bases and J gave up 8 bases, with 16 bases separating them. Per the germline V gene, CDR1 is MNHEY and CDR2 is SVGAGI. CDR3 loop: CASSPSRVKEKLFF. The CDR3 DNA reads TGTGCCAGCAGCCCGTCCCGGGTGAAAGAAAAACTGTTTTTT.

The sample holds one count of this clone. The J gene is TRBJ2-5, the V gene TRBV12-3 or TRBV12-4, with D unclear. The CDR3 is 13 residues long. V was shortened by 6 bases and J by 5 bases, with 13 bases between the two germline ends. As DNA, the CDR3 is TGTGCCAGCAGCCCGGATTCGCGGGAGACCCAGTACTTC. It encodes CASSPDSRETQYF.

CDR3 DNA: TGTGCCAGCTCAGGGGGACTAGCCGGACCAGATACGCAGTATTTT. It specifies CASSGGLAGPDTQYF. The V call is TRBV7-3, the J call TRBJ2-3, with 9 bases matching TRBD2. Germline CDR1 reads SGHTA; CDR2 reads FQGTGA. Trimming cost V 8 bases and J 4 bases; bases outside gene matches: 10. The CDR3 contains 15 residues.

The chain combines TRBV7-2 with TRBJ2-1; TRBD1 is a possible D gene (7 bases). Trimming left V 5 bases short and J 10 bases short, with 9 bases between. Germline V gives CDR1 SGHTA, CDR2 FQGNSA. The CDR3 extends over 11 amino acids. This chain's CDR3 is CASSPGGEQFF. Here the CDR3 DNA reads TGTGCCAGCAGCCCAGGGGGGGAGCAGTTCTTC.